A selection of T cell receptor beta chains follows, all from one sample in a study of blood T cell repertoires in COVID-19. Sequencing was performed with immunoSEQ multiplex PCR; in TCRdb, only in-frame clones are kept and a portion is missing. The repertoire includes over 100,000 clones, roughly 82% of them detected once, and approximately 7.9% sits in the top ten. Specimen: peripheral blood. These receptors all stem from a woman at least 80 years old with active or convalescent COVID-19. The CDR3 runs from the conserved cysteine through the conserved F or W. The D gene is left open where the match is weak. The size entry is marked missing in some rows and otherwise reads once, few, many or a size class.

>TRBJ2-6|TRBV10-3|-|-
CAISEETVVLTF
TGTGCCATCAGTGAGGAGACAGTCGTCCTGACTTTC
>TRBJ2-1|TRBV7-3|TRBD2|-
CASSTLAGEAYNEQFF
TGTGCCAGCAGCACTCTAGCGGGAGAAGCCTACAATGAGCAGTTCTTC
>TRBJ2-3|TRBV3-1/TRBV3-2|-|-
CASSQEFQRRTDTQYF
TGTGCCAGCAGCCAAGAGTTCCAGCGGCGCACAGATACGCAGTATTTT
>TRBJ1-2|TRBV28|TRBD1|-
CASSSRDRVYGYTF
TGTGCCAGCAGTTCAAGGGACAGGGTCTATGGCTACACCTTC
>TRBJ2-6|TRBV6-1|-|-
CASSEQPGRAGANVLTF
TGTGCCAGCAGTGAACAACCGGGCAGGGCTGGGGCCAACGTCCTGACTTTC
>TRBJ2-7|TRBV28|-|-
CASSPSWPLGTYEQYF
TGTGCCAGCAGCCCCTCCTGGCCTCTAGGTACCTACGAGCAGTACTTC
>TRBJ2-6|TRBV6-5|-|-
CASRSGPGANVLTF
TGTGCCAGCAGATCAGGGCCTGGGGCCAACGTCCTGACTTTC
>TRBJ1-2|TRBV28|-|-
CASTSNYGYTF
TGTGCCAGCACTAGTAACTATGGCTACACCTTC
>TRBJ1-5|TRBV5-4|-|-
CASRTRQVSRGNQPQHF
TGTGCCAGCAGGACCCGACAGGTTTCCAGAGGCAATCAGCCCCAGCATTTT
>TRBJ1-5|TRBV5-5|-|-
CASSLRAVSNQPQHF
TGTGCCAGCAGCTTGCGAGCCGTTAGCAATCAGCCCCAGCATTTT
>TRBJ1-1|TRBV6-5|TRBD1|-
CASAAQGAGAFF
TGTGCCAGCGCCGCACAGGGGGCGGGAGCTTTCTTT
>TRBJ2-7|TRBV6-5|-|-
CASSYSRWPYEQYF
TGTGCCAGCAGTTACTCGAGGTGGCCCTACGAGCAGTACTTC
>TRBJ1-1|TRBV5-5|-|-
CASSWVQYLRAEAFF
TGTGCCAGCAGCTGGGTTCAGTACCTGAGGGCTGAAGCTTTCTTT
>TRBJ2-7|TRBV24-1|TRBD1|-
CATSDPGTAPYEQYF
TGTGCCACCAGTGATCCCGGGACAGCTCCCTACGAGCAGTACTTC
>TRBJ2-4|TRBV5-1|-|-
CASSFASAGIQYF
TGCGCCAGCAGCTTTGCCTCTGCAGGCATTCAGTACTTC
>TRBJ2-7|TRBV19|-|-
CASSFVFAGGSYEQYF
TGTGCCAGTAGTTTTGTTTTTGCGGGCGGTTCCTACGAGCAGTACTTC
>TRBJ2-7|TRBV27|TRBD1|-
CASSLIGVTGKANEQYF
TGTGCCAGCAGTTTAATTGGGGTGACAGGGAAAGCAAACGAGCAGTACTTC
>TRBJ2-3|TRBV4-1|TRBD1|-
CASSQGRATGGGDTQYF
TGCGCCAGCAGCCAAGGGCGGGCGACAGGGGGCGGAGATACGCAGTATTTT
>TRBJ2-1|TRBV6-5|-|once
CASSYPRGPPLYEQFF
TGTGCCAGCAGTTACCCGCGGGGCCCCCCTCTGTATGAGCAGTTCTTC
>TRBJ1-1|TRBV28|-|-
CASSLQRGVGTEAFF
TGTGCCAGCAGTTTGCAGCGGGGGGTAGGCACTGAAGCTTTCTTT
>TRBJ2-3|TRBV5-1|TRBD1|-
CASSLGQGFTDTQYF
TGCGCCAGCAGCTTGGGACAGGGGTTCACAGATACGCAGTATTTT
>TRBJ2-5|TRBV5-1|-|-
CASSLRNSQETQYF
TGCGCCAGCAGCTTGCGCAACTCCCAAGAGACCCAGTACTTC
>TRBJ1-2|TRBV2|-|-
CASKLAIFYGYTF
TGTGCCAGCAAATTGGCCATTTTCTATGGCTACACCTTC
>TRBJ2-7|TRBV6-6|-|-
CASPRPYEQYF
TGTGCCAGCCCCAGGCCCTACGAGCAGTACTTC
>TRBJ2-1|TRBV10-3|-|-
CAISELQYNEQFF
TGTGCCATCAGTGAGTTACAGTACAATGAGCAGTTCTTC
>TRBJ1-2|TRBV15|TRBD1|-
CATSRGQGDGYTF
TGTGCCACCAGCAGAGGACAGGGTGATGGCTACACCTTC
>TRBJ2-7|TRBV7-9|-|-
CASSFPGALNEQYF
TGTGCCAGCAGCTTCCCGGGAGCCCTCAACGAGCAGTACTTC
>TRBJ2-1|TRBV24-1|-|-
CATSEPDRNEQFF
TGTGCCACCAGTGAACCTGACAGAAATGAGCAGTTCTTC
>TRBJ1-2|TRBV5-1|TRBD1|-
CASSQGTAYGYTF
TGCGCCAGCAGCCAGGGGACAGCCTATGGCTACACCTTC
>TRBJ1-5|TRBV4-2|-|-
CASSQDLRNQPQHF
TGTGCCAGCAGCCAAGATCTGCGGAATCAGCCCCAGCATTTT
>TRBJ1-1|TRBV19|-|-
CASLMGAQANTEAFF
TGTGCCAGTCTCATGGGGGCACAGGCGAACACTGAAGCTTTCTTT
>TRBJ2-7|TRBV10-3|-|-
CAISEPSEDEQYF
TGTGCCATCAGTGAGCCCAGTGAAGACGAGCAGTACTTC
>TRBJ1-1|TRBV6-5|-|-
CASSPSAGGTEAFF
TGTGCCAGCAGCCCCTCCGCGGGGGGGACTGAAGCTTTCTTT
>TRBJ2-6|TRBV7-9|-|-
CASRSTGSPLWGANVLTF
TGTGCCAGCAGATCTACCGGGTCTCCTCTATGGGGGGCCAACGTCCTGACTTTC
>TRBJ2-1|TRBV19|TRBD1|once
CASSMTGCYNEQFF
TGTGCCAGTAGTATGACAGGGTGCTACAATGAGCAGTTCTTC
>TRBJ2-1|TRBV4-1|-|-
CASSQLSTSYNEQFF
TGCGCCAGCAGCCAATTGAGTACCTCCTACAATGAGCAGTTCTTC
>TRBJ2-3|TRBV29-1|-|-
CSVVPVTSTDTQYF
TGCAGCGTTGTTCCGGTTACTAGCACAGATACGCAGTATTTT
>TRBJ1-6|TRBV6-6|TRBD1|-
CASRLRDRENSPLHF
TGTGCCAGCAGACTTAGGGACAGGGAGAATTCACCCCTCCACTTT
>TRBJ1-2|TRBV11-2|-|once
CASSSGVEARGYTF
TGTGCCAGCAGCTCGGGGGTGGAGGCACGCGGCTACACCTTC
>TRBJ1-2|TRBV7-2|TRBD1|once
CASSLETGNYGYTF
TGTGCCAGCAGCTTAGAGACAGGGAACTATGGCTACACCTTC
>TRBJ1-4|TRBV5-1|-|-
CASRPLGGGNEKLFF
TGCGCCAGCAGACCCCTTGGGGGAGGGAATGAAAAACTGTTTTTT
>TRBJ2-2|TRBV5-1|-|-
CASSFQGENTGELFF
TGCGCCAGCAGCTTTCAGGGTGAGAACACCGGGGAGCTGTTTTTT
>TRBJ1-3|TRBV19|-|-
CASNTGRTGNTIYF
TGTGCCAGTAACACAGGGCGGACAGGAAACACCATATATTTT
>TRBJ2-7|TRBV5-1|-|-
CASSLGQVTYEQYF
TGCGCCAGCAGCTTGGGACAGGTAACCTACGAGCAGTACTTC
>TRBJ1-5|TRBV9|-|once
CASSVGAGLDNQPQHF
TGTGCCAGCAGCGTAGGGGCAGGGTTAGACAATCAGCCCCAGCATTTT